This T cell receptor beta chain was sequenced for a study of blood T cell repertoires in COVID-19. Libraries were prepared by immunoSEQ multiplex PCR; TCRdb keeps only in-frame clonotypes and omits some of them. The table has tens of thousands of clones, approximately 91% seen once. This CDR3 contains 16 residues. Trimming removed 5 bases at V and 0 bases at J, with 17 bases between. Germline V gives CDR1 SGHAT, CDR2 FQNNGV. This clone was counted a few times. V and J are TRBV11-2 and TRBJ2-7; D is perhaps TRBD2 (6 bases). The sample consisted of peripheral blood. The receptor was derived from a man between 60 and 70 years old with active COVID-19. The CDR3 sequence: CASSPLGGAGSYEQYF. DNA for the CDR3: TGTGCCAGCAGCCCACTGGGGGGAGCGGGCTCCTACGAGCAGTACTTC.